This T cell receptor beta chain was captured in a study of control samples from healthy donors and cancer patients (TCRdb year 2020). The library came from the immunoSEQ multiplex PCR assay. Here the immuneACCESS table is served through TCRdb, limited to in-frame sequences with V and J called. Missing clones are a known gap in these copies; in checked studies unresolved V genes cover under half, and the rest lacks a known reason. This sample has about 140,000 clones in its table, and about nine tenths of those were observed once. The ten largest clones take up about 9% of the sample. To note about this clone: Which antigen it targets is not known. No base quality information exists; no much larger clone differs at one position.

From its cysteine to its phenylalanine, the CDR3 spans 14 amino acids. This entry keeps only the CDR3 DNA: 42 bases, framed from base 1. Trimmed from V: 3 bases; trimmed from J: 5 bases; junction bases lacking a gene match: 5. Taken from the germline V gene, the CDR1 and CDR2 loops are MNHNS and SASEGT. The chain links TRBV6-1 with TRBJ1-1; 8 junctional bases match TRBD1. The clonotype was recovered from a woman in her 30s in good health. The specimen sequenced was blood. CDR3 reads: CASSENRGFTEAFF. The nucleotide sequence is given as TGTGCCAGCAGTGAGAACAGGGGGTTTACTGAAGCTTTCTTT.